This entry concerns a single T cell receptor beta chain. What it recognizes is unknown. V was cut by 1 base and J by 2 bases, with 8 bases left in between. The CDR3 sequence is 14 residues long. Germline assignment: CDR1 SGHRS and CDR2 YFSETQ. This entry comes from a study of a mutant IDH1 vaccine in newly diagnosed glioma. Background on the study: Sex among treated patients split about 62% male, roughly 40% female; mean age was roughly 42 years. Every participant had undergone radiotherapy, temozolomide, or both before, and most underwent both.

Study-level findings and limits: Among top peripheral T cell clonotypes, changes seemed unrelated to pseudoprogression.

Repertoires were generated with immunoSEQ multiplex PCR, while TCRdb's copy carries only in-frame clones and drops some. Of some 67,000 clones listed, about 86% are singletons. Documented time point: baseline, week 1 (first vaccination visit). Noted treatment: pre-vaccination baseline after standard-of-care therapy. The rearrangement links TRBV5-1 to TRBJ2-3; D uncertain. This TCR came from a woman aged 18-35 years with glioma. Some clones in this sample may be carry-over from other donors' samples. This specimen was peripheral blood mononuclear cells (PBMCs), taken from a glioma patient treated with radiotherapy, temozolomide or both. The CDR3 nucleotides are TGCGCCAGCAGCTTGCCCGGGCCCACAGATACGCAGTATTTT. It codes for CASSLPGPTDTQYF.